A selection of T cell receptor beta chains follows, all from one sample in a study of T cell repertoires in cytomegalovirus infection. Their antigens are not known. TCRdb reanalysed the reads using MiXCR and keeps one entry per CDR3 protein. The sample contains just under 500,000 distinct CDR3 sequences, roughly 34% of which appear only once. The source was cultured PBMCs, collected from culture after CMV antigen stimulation. The receptors originated from a human donor in good health (CMV status not recorded). Some clones in this sample may be carry-over from other donors' samples. CDR3s include the opening cysteine and the closing phenylalanine or tryptophan. A D gene is named only where the DNA matches it firmly. Only part of the rows carry a size: once, few, many, or a class if the clone is expanded.

>TRBD2|TRBJ2-7|TRBV28|NA
TGTGCCAGCAGTTTAAGGACTAGCTTCTCGAGCTCCTACGAGCAGTACTTC
CASSLRTSFSSSYEQYF
>TRBD2|TRBJ2-7|TRBV28|few
TGTGCCAGCAGTTTCCCTCAACTAGCGCCGACCTACGAGCAGTACTTC
CASSFPQLAPTYEQYF
>TRBD2|TRBJ2-1|TRBV20-1|NA
TGCAGTGCGCAACTGGCTAGCGGGAGTCGGAATGAGCAGTTCTTC
CSAQLASGSRNEQFF
>TRBD2|TRBJ2-1|TRBV7-9|few
TGTGCCAGCAGCTTAAGGGGTCCGGGACTAGCGGACAATGAGCAGTTCTTC
CASSLRGPGLADNEQFF
>TRBD1|TRBJ2-7|TRBV7-3|NA
TGTGCCAGCAGCTTTGGGACAGCCAATTTTATTTACGAGCAGTACTTC
CASSFGTANFIYEQYF
>TRBD1|TRBJ1-2|TRBV9|many
TGTGCCAGCAGCGACACCACAGGGGGCGCATATGGCTACACCTTC
CASSDTTGGAYGYTF
>NA|TRBJ2-3|TRBV5-3|NA
TGTGCCAGCAGCTTGGTGGTGACAGGAAGCACAGATACGCAGTATTTT
CASSLVVTGSTDTQYF
>NA|TRBJ2-5|TRBV10-3|NA
TGTGCCATCAGCCCCAGCGGTCCGACGGGAGAGACCCAGTACTTC
CAISPSGPTGETQYF
>TRBD2|TRBJ2-7|TRBV12-3/TRBV12-4|NA
TGTGCCAGCCGTAGCGGGGGCCCCTACGAGCAGTACTTC
CASRSGGPYEQYF
>NA|TRBJ2-1|TRBV6-1|few
TGTGCCAGCCGGGATTATTCCAGGGAGGCAGAGCAGTTCTTC
CASRDYSREAEQFF
>NA|TRBJ1-1|TRBV19|NA
TGTGCCAGTGGTCGGGGGGGCTGGGAGTTCGCTGAAGCTTTCTTT
CASGRGGWEFAEAFF
>NA|TRBJ2-1|TRBV7-2|many
TGTGCCAGCAGCTTAGTCCCAGGACAGTTGAGCGATGAGCAGTTCTTC
CASSLVPGQLSDEQFF
>NA|TRBJ2-3|TRBV6-5|NA
TGTGCCAGCAGTCCAAGGGCAGCTAGCACAGATACGCAGTATTTT
CASSPRAASTDTQYF
>TRBD2|TRBJ2-1|TRBV4-3|NA
TGCGCCAGCAGCCAAGATGAGGCCATAGCGGGGGTACAGTTCTTC
CASSQDEAIAGVQFF
>NA|TRBJ2-1|TRBV10-1|NA
TGCGCCAGCAGTGAACGGGGGAATAGCCCCTACAATGAGCAGTTCTTC
CASSERGNSPYNEQFF
>NA|TRBJ2-1|TRBV24-1|NA
TGTGCCACCAGGGGGGCTAGCGGAGACAATGAGCAGTTCTTC
CATRGASGDNEQFF
>NA|TRBJ2-1|TRBV5-1|once
TGCGCCAGCAGCTTTGTGGGGCTAAATGAGCAGTTCTTC
CASSFVGLNEQFF
>NA|TRBJ1-1|TRBV12-3/TRBV12-4|NA
TGTGCCAGCAGTTTGGTCAGGGGATACACTGAAGCTTTCTTT
CASSLVRGYTEAFF
>NA|TRBJ2-6|TRBV6-2/TRBV6-3|NA
TGTGCCAGCAGTTCCGACCAGGGGGGCTCTGGGGCCAACGTCCTGACTTTC
CASSSDQGGSGANVLTF
>TRBD1|TRBJ1-5|TRBV18|few
TGTGCCAGCTCACCTCCGGGACAGGGGGCTGGGAGCAATCAGCCCCAGCATTTT
CASSPPGQGAGSNQPQHF
>NA|TRBJ1-1|TRBV28|once
TGTGCCAGCAGTTTATATCCCTTCATGAACACTGAAGCTTTCTTT
CASSLYPFMNTEAFF
>NA|TRBJ2-1|TRBV27|NA
TGTGCCAGCAGTTTAGGCCCGGACTCCTACAATGAGCAGTTCTTC
CASSLGPDSYNEQFF
>NA|TRBJ2-7|TRBV6-2/TRBV6-3|NA
TGTGCCAGCAGTAGCATCGAGGGACGAACCGCCTACGAGCAGTACTTC
CASSSIEGRTAYEQYF
>NA|TRBJ2-1|TRBV6-2/TRBV6-3|NA
TGTGCCAGCAGTTACAAGACGGGAGCGGTCGATGAGCAGTTCTTC
CASSYKTGAVDEQFF
>NA|TRBJ2-1|TRBV11-3|NA
TGTGCCAGCAGCTCACGACAGGACGTCTACAATGAGCAGTTCTTC
CASSSRQDVYNEQFF
>TRBD1|TRBJ1-2|TRBV7-2|many
TGTGCCAGCAGCTTAGCGGTGTTCGGGACAGACGTGGGCGGCACCTTC
CASSLAVFGTDVGGTF
>TRBD1|TRBJ1-4|TRBV7-8|few
TGTGCCAGCAGCTTAGGACAGGGCGGGAAACTGTTTTTT
CASSLGQGGKLFF
>NA|TRBJ1-1|TRBV5-5|many
TGTGCCAGCAGCTCGTACGGGGAGAACACTGAAGCTTTCTTT
CASSSYGENTEAFF